The rows below give T cell receptor beta chains drawn from one sample of a study of naive CD8 T cells in extremely preterm neonates. Some clones are missing from TCRdb's copy, which holds only in-frame ones; the method was immunoSEQ multiplex PCR. The sample yields 20,000 to 30,000 clones, approximately 90% seen once. Sequencing was carried out using naive CD8+ T cells from cord blood. Receptor source: a boy who was born preterm. CDR3s include the opening cysteine and the closing phenylalanine or tryptophan. D genes are given only for firm matches. Rows may omit the clone size; those that give it use once, few, many or a size class.

j_call v_call d_call clone_size cdr3_aa cdr3_nt
TRBJ2-7 TRBV4-2 TRBD2 NA CASSQGLAYEQYF TGTGCCAGCAGCCAGGGACTAGCCTACGAGCAGTACTTC
TRBJ2-7 TRBV27 NA NA CASSWGYEQYF TGTGCCAGCAGTTGGGGGTACGAGCAGTACTTC
TRBJ2-4 TRBV27 NA NA CASSLDNKNIQYF TGTGCCAGCAGTTTGGACAACAAAAACATTCAGTACTTC
TRBJ1-1 TRBV6-6 NA once CASSYSGENTEAFF TGTGCCAGCAGTTACTCAGGGGAGAACACTGAAGCTTTCTTT
TRBJ2-7 TRBV19 NA NA CASSMGGGYEQYF TGTGCCAGTAGTATGGGAGGGGGCTACGAGCAGTACTTC
TRBJ2-1 TRBV27 TRBD1 NA CASSLGTGGNEQFF TGTGCCAGCAGTTTAGGGACAGGGGGAAATGAGCAGTTCTTC
TRBJ2-2 TRBV10-3 NA NA CAISEQTGELFF TGTGCCATCAGTGAGCAAACCGGGGAGCTGTTTTTT
TRBJ2-3 TRBV7-6 TRBD2 NA CASSLGAGGPGDTQYF TGTGCCAGCAGCTTAGGGGCGGGGGGGCCCGGAGATACGCAGTATTTT
TRBJ1-5 TRBV19 TRBD1 NA CASSGTGNQPQHF TGTGCCAGTAGTGGGACAGGCAATCAGCCCCAGCATTTT
TRBJ1-2 TRBV9 NA once CASSVNYGYTF TGTGCCAGCAGCGTGAACTATGGCTACACCTTC
TRBJ2-1 TRBV19 NA NA CASSIGTPDYNEQFF TGTGCCAGTAGTATAGGGACTCCGGATTACAATGAGCAGTTCTTC
TRBJ1-1 TRBV19 NA NA CASSPTGNTEAFF TGTGCCAGTAGTCCGACAGGGAACACTGAAGCTTTCTTT